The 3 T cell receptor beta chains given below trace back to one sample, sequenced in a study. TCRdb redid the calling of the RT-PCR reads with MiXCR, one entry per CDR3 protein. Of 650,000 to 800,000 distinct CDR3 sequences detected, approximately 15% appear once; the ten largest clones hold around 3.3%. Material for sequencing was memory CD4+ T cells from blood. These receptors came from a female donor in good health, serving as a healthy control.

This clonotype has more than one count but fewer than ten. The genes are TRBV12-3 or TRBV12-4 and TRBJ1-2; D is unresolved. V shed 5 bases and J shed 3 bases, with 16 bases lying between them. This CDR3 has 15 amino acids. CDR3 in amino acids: CASSPTPNSHYGYTF. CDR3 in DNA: TGTGCCAGCAGTCCGACGCCGAACAGTCACTATGGCTACACCTTC.

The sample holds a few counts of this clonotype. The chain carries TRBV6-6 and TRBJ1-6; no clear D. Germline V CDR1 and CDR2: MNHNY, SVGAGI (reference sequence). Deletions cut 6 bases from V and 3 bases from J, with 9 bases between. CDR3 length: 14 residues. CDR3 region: CASSARVYNSPLHF. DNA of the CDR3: TGTGCCAGCAGCGCCCGGGTCTATAATTCACCCCTCCACTTT.

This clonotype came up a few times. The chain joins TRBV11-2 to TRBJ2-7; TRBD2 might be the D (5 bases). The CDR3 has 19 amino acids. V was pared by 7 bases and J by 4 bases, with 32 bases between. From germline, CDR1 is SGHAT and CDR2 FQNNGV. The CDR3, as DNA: TGTGCCAGCACCATAATCGGGAACGTGAACCCTATCGAACATTACGAGCAGTACTTC. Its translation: CASTIIGNVNPIEHYEQYF.